The 12 T cell receptor beta chains below come from one sample, sequenced in a study of human T cells and chemical hapten exposure. Time point: patch test 3, about 24 weeks after DPC sensitization. The treatment denotes: therapeutic diphenylcyclopropenone sensitization with weekly scalp DPC. TCRdb processed the RACE reads anew with MiXCR; each CDR3 protein has one entry. The data show about 52,000 distinct CDR3 sequences, with 9.9% seen just once and 15% to 20% held by the top ten. The sample was whole blood, taken in connection with sensitization to the hapten diphenylcyclopropenone (DPC). The receptors shown here come from a woman between 35 and 50 years old with alopecia areata. Some clones in this sample may be carry-over from other donors' samples.

This sequence joins TRBV6-1 and TRBJ2-1; the D gene is possibly TRBD1 (5 bases). Germline V gives CDR1 MNHNS, CDR2 SASEGT. Trimming took 4 bases from V and 3 from J, leaving 7 bases between them. The CDR3 has 13 residues. CDR3 sequence (DNA): TGTGCCAGCAGTGGACAGTACTACAATGAGCAGTTCTTC. Encoded protein: CASSGQYYNEQFF.

This CDR3 reads CASSQDLSGGSTQYF. Written as DNA, the CDR3 is TGCGCCAGCAGCCAAGATCTGAGCGGGGGCTCTACGCAGTATTTT. The chain couples TRBV4-1 to TRBJ2-3, with 8 bases aligning to TRBD2. The CDR3 runs 15 residues. In germline, CDR1 is MGHRA, CDR2 YSYEKL. V lost 0 bases and J lost 8; bases outside the gene matches: 7.

This clonotype was detected only a few times. The gene calls are TRBV7-6 and TRBJ2-1, with a weak D call TRBD1 (6 bases). Deletions cut 0 bases from V and 4 bases from J, with 7 bases between. Looked up from germline, CDR1 is SGHVS and CDR2 is FNYEAQ. This CDR3 is built from 14 residues. CDR3 DNA sequence: TGTGCCAGCAGCTTAGCGGGGGCTTACAATGAGCAGTTCTTC. It specifies CASSLAGAYNEQFF.

This clonotype appeared many times. The rearrangement uses TRBV9 and TRBJ2-1; 7 bases are a match to TRBD2. With V trimmed by 3 bases and J by 5 bases, 20 bases remained unmatched. CDR3 length: 19 amino acids. The germline V gene has CDR1 SGDLS and CDR2 YYNGEE. CDR3 region: CASSESHRDYRLTDNEQFF. The CDR3 coding sequence is TGTGCCAGCAGCGAGAGCCACCGGGACTACCGCTTGACGGACAATGAGCAGTTCTTC.

This clonotype was counted a few times. The chain recombines TRBV30 with TRBJ2-1, with no clear D. The CDR3 is 13 amino acids. Germline CDR1 GTSNPN, CDR2 SVGIG (reference sequence). The V end lost 3 bases, the J end lost 4 bases, and 10 bases lay between the germline ends. This CDR3 reads CAWRDNSYNEQFF. CDR3 coding DNA: TGTGCCTGGAGAGACAACTCGTACAATGAGCAGTTCTTC.

In its sample, this clonotype was seen a few times. The chain combines TRBV18 with TRBJ2-5, with TRBD2 matching 7 bases. Trimming removed 3 bases from V and 4 bases from J; junction bases left unmatched: 8. The CDR3 runs to 15 residues. CDR1 KGHSH and CDR2 LQKENI come from the germline V gene. The CDR3 DNA reads as TGTGCCAGCTCACCTACAGGTGGACTAGGAGAGACCCAGTACTTC. Amino acids: CASSPTGGLGETQYF.

The J gene is TRBJ1-4, the V gene TRBV3-1, with 7 nucleotides matching TRBD1. V was clipped by 3 bases and J by 7 bases; unmatched bases: 5. CDR3 length: 14 residues. The germline gives CDR1 LGHDT, CDR2 YNNKEL (reference sequence). The CDR3, as DNA: TGTGCCAGCAGCCACCGGGACAGACGTGAAAAACTGTTTTTT. Translation gives CASSHRDRREKLFF.

This clonotype was observed a few times. The chain uses TRBV6-1 and TRBJ2-7, with 9 bases matching TRBD2. Germline CDR1 is MNHNS and CDR2 is SASEGT. The CDR3 is 14 amino acids. V gave up 4 bases and J gave up 2 bases; unmatched junction bases: 3. The CDR3 reads CASSGVAGAYEQYF. In nucleotides, the CDR3 is TGTGCCAGCAGTGGGGTAGCGGGGGCCTACGAGCAGTACTTC.

This clonotype was detected only a few times. The rearrangement uses TRBV4-1 and TRBJ2-7; D unresolved. CDR1 and CDR2 (germline): MGHRA, YSYEKL. The CDR3 is made up of 13 amino acids. Trimming took off 4 bases at V and 3 bases at J, with 10 bases between the two ends. CDR3 sequence: CASSLGAFYEQYF. As DNA, the CDR3 is TGCGCCAGCAGCCTAGGCGCATTCTACGAGCAGTACTTC.

This clonotype was seen many times. The V and J genes are TRBV7-6 and TRBJ2-7; 9 positions agree with TRBD1. V lost 1 base and J lost 2; bases outside the gene matches: 3. Germline V gene lookup returns CDR1 SGHVS and CDR2 FNYEAQ. The CDR3 totals 15 residues. In nucleotides, the CDR3 is TGTGCCAGCAGCTTAGGTAACAGGGGGCCCTACGAGCAGTACTTC. Translated: CASSLGNRGPYEQYF.

This clonotype was detected ten times or more. This chain uses TRBV29-1 with TRBJ1-1; D might be TRBD1 (6 bases). This CDR3 comprises 13 residues. Trimming removed 6 bases from V and 6 bases from J, with 17 bases in between. From germline, CDR1 is SQVTM and CDR2 ANQGSEA. Here the CDR3 reads CSVAQGSMAEAFF. Here the CDR3 DNA reads TGCAGCGTCGCGCAGGGGAGTATGGCTGAAGCTTTCTTT. The variable domain in full, with the rest retrieved from reference TRBV29-1 and TRBJ1-1, is SAVISQKPSRDICQRGTSLTIQCQVDSQVTMMFWYRQQPGQSLTLIATANQGSEATYESGFVIDKFPISRPNLTFSTLTVSNMSPEDSSIYLCSVAQGSMAEAFFGQGTRLTVV.

The J gene is TRBJ2-1, the V gene TRBV11-2; D unclear. Germline CDR1 and CDR2: SGHAT and FQNNGV. Trimming pared 5 bases from V and 5 bases from J, leaving 7 bases between. This CDR3 has 12 residues. The CDR3 nucleotides read TGTGCCAGCAGCACTGCGGACAATGAGCAGTTCTTC. Encoded protein: CASSTADNEQFF. The full variable domain, with the rest looked up from reference TRBV11-2 and TRBJ2-1, is EAGVAQSPRYKIIEKRQSVAFWCNPISGHATLYWYQQILGQGPKLLIQFQNNGVVDDSQLPKDRFSAERLKGVDSTLKIQPAKLEDSAVYLCASSTADNEQFFGPGTRLTVL.